Shown below are 5 T cell receptor beta chains from a single sample sequenced in a study of blood T cell repertoires in COVID-19. Clones were sequenced by immunoSEQ multiplex PCR, and TCRdb holds only the in-frame ones, with some missing. The repertoire holds around 230,000 clones, with 80% to 90% as singletons. The sequenced sample consisted of peripheral blood. The receptors shown here come from a man aged 35 to 55 with acute or convalescent COVID-19.

The chain combines TRBV6-5 with TRBJ2-7; 13 bases map to TRBD2. The CDR3 is 14 residues long. Per the germline V gene, CDR1 is MNHEY and CDR2 is SVGAGI. V shed 6 bases and J 6 bases; nucleotides not matched to a gene: 5. CDR3 sequence (DNA): TGTGCCAGCAGCTACGGGACTAGCGGGGCCGAGCAGTACTTC. It yields the protein CASSYGTSGAEQYF.

This clone appeared a few times. The chain is built from TRBV9 and TRBJ2-5; D may be TRBD2 (5 bases). Deletions cut 0 bases from V and 3 bases from J, with 15 bases between. The CDR3 is 16 residues long. Per the germline V gene, CDR1 is SGDLS and CDR2 is YYNGEE. The CDR3 DNA sequence: TGTGCCAGCAGCGTAGAGGAAGGACTGAGAAAAGAGACCCAGTACTTC. Protein sequence: CASSVEEGLRKETQYF.

Here the CDR3 reads CASSQGGRRMDEQYF. The CDR3 DNA reads as TGTGCCAGCAGCCAGGGGGGACGCCGCATGGACGAGCAGTACTTC. The chain uses TRBV14 and TRBJ2-7; the D gene is possibly TRBD2 (6 bases). Trimming removed 3 bases at V and 5 bases at J, with 17 bases between. CDR1 SGHDN and CDR2 FVKESK come from the germline V gene. The CDR3 consists of 15 residues.

This chain uses TRBV9 with TRBJ2-7; 10 bases are shared with TRBD2. Germline V CDR1 and CDR2: SGDLS, YYNGEE. V gave up 0 bases and J gave up 6 bases; unmatched junction bases: 3. The CDR3 is made up of 14 amino acids. The chain's CDR3 is CASSVGAGGPEQYF. In DNA, the CDR3 is TGTGCCAGCAGCGTAGGAGCGGGAGGGCCCGAGCAGTACTTC.

In this sample, this clone turned up once. This chain connects TRBV6-1 to TRBJ2-7; 8 nucleotides match TRBD1. V lost 4 bases and J lost 6; bases outside the gene matches: 14. The CDR3 length is 16 residues. The V gene's germline CDR1 is MNHNS and CDR2 SASEGT. CDR3 nucleotides: TGTGCCAGCAGTGGGGGTGGCAGGGGGCCTTTTTTCGAGCAGTACTTC. The encoded protein is CASSGGGRGPFFEQYF.